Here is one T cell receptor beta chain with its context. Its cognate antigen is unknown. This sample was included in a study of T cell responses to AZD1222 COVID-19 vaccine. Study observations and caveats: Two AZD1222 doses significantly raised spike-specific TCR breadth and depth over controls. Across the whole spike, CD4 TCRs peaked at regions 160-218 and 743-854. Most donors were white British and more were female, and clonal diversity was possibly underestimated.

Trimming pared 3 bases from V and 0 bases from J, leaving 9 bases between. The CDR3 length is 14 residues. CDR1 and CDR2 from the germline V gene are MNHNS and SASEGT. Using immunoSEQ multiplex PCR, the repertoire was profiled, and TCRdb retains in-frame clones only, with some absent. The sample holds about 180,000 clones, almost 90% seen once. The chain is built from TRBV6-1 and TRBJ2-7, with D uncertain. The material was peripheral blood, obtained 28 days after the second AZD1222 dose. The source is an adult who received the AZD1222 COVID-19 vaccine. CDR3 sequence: CASSDPTVSYEQYF. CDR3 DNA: TGTGCCAGCAGTGATCCGACGGTCTCCTACGAGCAGTACTTC.